The 23 T cell receptor beta chains in this list originate from one sample, sequenced in a study of T cell responses to AZD1222 COVID-19 vaccine. The table came from immunoSEQ multiplex PCR; TCRdb's copy has only in-frame clones and leaves some out. The table lists tens of thousands of clones, about nine tenths of them singletons. The sequencing used peripheral blood, collected on day 0 of AZD1222 vaccination. These receptors came from an adult in good health.

V usage is TRBV27 and J usage is TRBJ2-5; no definite D call. V lost 3 bases to trimming and J lost 3 bases, with 8 bases between them. The CDR3 consists of 13 residues. CDR1 and CDR2 from the germline V gene are MNHEY and SMNVEV (reference sequence). CDR3 nucleotide sequence: TGTGCCAGCAGTTTGGGCACCGAAGAGACCCAGTACTTC. This translates into CASSLGTEETQYF.

The chain employs TRBV3-1 (or the pseudogene TRBV3-2) and TRBJ1-6; TRBD1 matches 7 bases. The CDR3 runs to 15 residues. Trimming at V came to 4 bases and at J to 10 bases, leaving 10 bases not matched to a gene. Germline V gene sequence: CDR1 LGHDT, CDR2 YNNKEL (reference sequence). The CDR3 loop is CASSPETGPRSPLHF. Written as DNA, the CDR3 is TGTGCCAGCAGCCCAGAGACAGGGCCGAGGTCACCCCTCCACTTT.

The CDR3 nucleotides read TGTGCCAGCAGCATGGGTACGACCAGGGGCGTCTATGGCTACACCTTC. Encoded protein: CASSMGTTRGVYGYTF. The chain joins TRBV11-2 to TRBJ1-2, with a possible D match to TRBD1 (6 bases). V dropped 5 bases and J dropped 4 bases, with 20 bases sitting between them. Germline V lookup: CDR1 SGHAT, CDR2 FQNNGV. CDR3 length: 16 amino acids. Combining the CDR3 with reference TRBV11-2 and TRBJ1-2 gives the whole variable domain EAGVAQSPRYKIIEKRQSVAFWCNPISGHATLYWYQQILGQGPKLLIQFQNNGVVDDSQLPKDRFSAERLKGVDSTLKIQPAKLEDSAVYLCASSMGTTRGVYGYTFGSGTRLTVV.

The V gene is TRBV14, the J gene TRBJ2-5, with D perhaps TRBD2 (5 bases). The CDR3 length is 16 residues. Per germline, CDR1 SGHDN and CDR2 FVKESK. The ends were cut back, 4 bases at V and 4 bases at J, with 19 bases in the middle. CDR3 bases: TGTGCCAGCAGCCCGACCCACAGCTCGGGGAGAGAGACCCAGTACTTC. It encodes CASSPTHSSGRETQYF.

V is TRBV9 and J is TRBJ1-1; TRBD1 is a possible D gene (6 bases). Germline V gene sequence: CDR1 SGDLS, CDR2 YYNGEE. V shed 4 bases and J shed 2 bases, with 18 bases lying between them. This CDR3 has 16 amino acids. CDR3 bases: TGTGCCAGCAGCATCGGCCCACTAGGGGGTAACACTGAAGCTTTCTTT. Translated, it gives CASSIGPLGGNTEAFF.

The V and J genes are TRBV27 and TRBJ1-1, with D perhaps TRBD1 (5 bases). The V gene lost 0 bases and the J gene lost 2 bases, with 16 bases spanning the gap. The CDR3 length is 17 residues. Germline CDR1 and CDR2: MNHEY and SMNVEV (reference sequence). The DNA of the CDR3 is TGTGCCAGCAGTTTATCCGCAGGGTGGCCCAGTAACACTGAAGCTTTCTTT. Translated: CASSLSAGWPSNTEAFF.

This clone occurred once. The V call is TRBV5-6, the J call TRBJ2-1, with TRBD1 identical over 7 bases. With V trimmed by 6 bases and J by 5 bases, 11 bases remained unmatched. Per germline, CDR1 SGHDT and CDR2 YYEEEE. CDR3 size: 15 residues. CDR3 protein: CASKRNRGRDNEQFF. The CDR3 DNA reads as TGTGCCAGCAAGCGCAACAGGGGAAGGGACAATGAGCAGTTCTTC.

V is TRBV7-6 and J is TRBJ1-4; 9 positions agree with TRBD1. Per germline, CDR1 SGHVS and CDR2 FNYEAQ. The J segment lost 8 bases and the V segment lost 2 bases, leaving 12 bases of the junction unmatched. CDR3 length: 17 amino acids. CDR3: CASSLIAPGTGYEKLFF. The CDR3 bases are TGTGCCAGCAGCTTAATCGCGCCGGGGACAGGGTACGAAAAACTGTTTTTT.

This chain links TRBV2 with TRBJ2-3, with 11 bases fitting TRBD2. The CDR3 is made up of 17 amino acids. J gave up 0 bases and V 3 bases, and 5 bases lay outside the gene matches. Germline V gives CDR1 SNHLY, CDR2 FYNNEI. CDR3 protein: CASSERLAGMSTDTQYF. CDR3 sequence (DNA): TGTGCCAGCAGTGAGCGACTAGCGGGGATGAGCACAGATACGCAGTATTTT.

This sequence joins TRBV19 and TRBJ1-2; a possible D gene is TRBD1 (6 bases). Germline V gene data show CDR1 as LNHDA and CDR2 as SQIVND (reference sequence). V dropped 6 bases and J dropped 5 bases, with 19 bases sitting between them. CDR3 length: 15 amino acids. The CDR3 region is CASSGTTGNWYGYTF. The CDR3 DNA follows: TGTGCCAGTAGCGGTACTACAGGGAACTGGTATGGCTACACCTTC.

V gene TRBV9 combines with J gene TRBJ2-7, with 7 bases aligning to TRBD1. V shed 0 bases and J 0 bases; nucleotides not matched to a gene: 3. Germline values: CDR1 SGDLS, CDR2 YYNGEE. This CDR3 is built from 15 residues. The CDR3 region has the DNA TGTGCCAGCAGCGTAGAGGGGGACAGCTCCTACGAGCAGTACTTC. Amino acids: CASSVEGDSSYEQYF.

With respect to this clone: Other DNA variants within this sample encode the same CDR3. The chain combines TRBV6-5 with TRBJ1-1; D is possibly TRBD1 (5 bases). Trimming cost V 7 bases and J 1 base, with 7 bases left between them. This CDR3 is built from 12 residues. CDR1 and CDR2 from the germline V gene are MNHEY and SVGAGI. This CDR3 reads CASIGGNTEAFF. CDR3 DNA: TGTGCCAGCATCGGGGGGAACACTGAAGCTTTCTTT.

The chain recombines TRBV11-3 with TRBJ2-1; D is undetermined. The CDR3 sequence is 13 residues long. The germline V gene encodes CDR1 SGHNT and CDR2 YENEEA. V dropped 2 bases and J dropped 8 bases, with 10 bases sitting between them. The CDR3 sequence is CASSLPSWDEQFF. The CDR3 bases are TGTGCCAGCAGCTTACCCTCGTGGGATGAGCAGTTCTTC.

This chain links TRBV19 with TRBJ1-4; D is unclear. In germline, CDR1 is LNHDA, CDR2 SQIVND (reference sequence). The V and J ends lost 5 bases and 8 bases respectively, with 18 bases between them. This CDR3 spans 15 amino acids. DNA of the CDR3: TGTGCCAGTAGTCCGAGCGGTGGTACGTACGAAAAACTGTTTTTT. This translates into CASSPSGGTYEKLFF.

This clone came up a few times. J is TRBJ1-2 and V is TRBV11-3; D gene ambiguous. CDR1 and CDR2 (germline): SGHNT, YENEEA. The CDR3 extends over 14 amino acids. V dropped 3 bases and J dropped 1 base, with 9 bases sitting between them. DNA of the CDR3: TGTGCCAGCAGCTTCGGACGGTATAACTATGGCTACACCTTC. Protein product: CASSFGRYNYGYTF.

The chain is built from TRBV30 and TRBJ1-5, with D possibly TRBD1 on 6 matching bases. CDR1 is GTSNPN and CDR2 is SVGIG in the germline V gene (reference sequence). This CDR3 contains 12 residues. Trimming removed 2 bases at V and 9 bases at J, with 11 bases between. For the CDR3, the DNA is TGTGCCTGGAGTAAACAGGGAGGGCCCCAGCATTTT. Translating gives CAWSKQGGPQHF.

In nucleotides, the CDR3 is TGTGCCAGCAGTTATACCGGGGGCGCCTCTCAGCCCCAGCATTTT. This translates into CASSYTGGASQPQHF. The chain uses TRBV6-2 or TRBV6-3 and TRBJ1-5, with a weak D call TRBD1 (6 bases). V lost 3 bases to trimming and J lost 6 bases, with 15 bases between them. Germline-derived CDR1 and CDR2 are MNHEY and SVGEGT. The CDR3 extends over 15 amino acids.

This clone was seen just once. The V call is TRBV19, the J call TRBJ1-2, with no clear D. Germline CDR1 reads LNHDA; CDR2 reads SQIVND (reference sequence). The CDR3 contains 12 residues. V dropped 3 bases and J dropped 5 bases, with 7 bases sitting between them. The CDR3 is CASSIRAYGYTF. The CDR3 nucleotides are TGTGCCAGTAGTATCCGGGCATATGGCTACACCTTC.

The chain combines TRBV7-8 with TRBJ1-5, with TRBD1 as a possible D gene (6 bases). CDR1 and CDR2 (germline): SGHVS, FQNEAQ. The CDR3 sequence is 16 residues long. The V gene lost 5 bases and the J gene lost 0 bases, with 14 bases spanning the gap. The chain's CDR3 is CASSLETGYSNQPQHF. The CDR3 nucleotides read TGTGCCAGCAGCCTAGAGACAGGCTATAGCAATCAGCCCCAGCATTTT.

The CDR3 DNA sequence: TGTGCCAGCAGTCCGGCCGGGACAGGGTATCGGAACACTGAAGCTTTCTTT. This encodes CASSPAGTGYRNTEAFF. This chain joins TRBV28 and TRBJ1-1, with 9 bases lining up with TRBD1. V lost 5 bases, J lost 1 base, and 11 bases stayed unmatched. Germline CDR1 and CDR2: MDHEN and SYDVKM. The CDR3 loop spans 17 amino acids.

The chain employs TRBV9 and TRBJ2-2; 8 nucleotides match TRBD1. V lost 4 bases and J lost 9; bases outside the gene matches: 8. Per germline, CDR1 SGDLS and CDR2 YYNGEE. This CDR3 has 14 amino acids. CDR3 sequence: CASSSRDRNWELFF. The CDR3 DNA is TGTGCCAGCAGCTCCCGGGACAGGAATTGGGAGCTGTTTTTT.

The rearrangement joins TRBV5-1 to TRBJ1-1; D uncertain. Per germline, CDR1 SGHRS and CDR2 YFSETQ. V gave up 4 bases and J gave up 1 base, with 11 bases separating them. The CDR3 has 14 residues. The CDR3 DNA reads as TGCGCCAGCAGCCTCCAAGTCGGGAACACTGAAGCTTTCTTT. Translation: CASSLQVGNTEAFF.

The chain joins TRBV9 to TRBJ2-1, with TRBD2 matching over 7 bases. V trimming: 6 bases; J trimming: 6 bases; junction bases outside the gene matches: 6. This CDR3 spans 13 amino acids. Looked up from germline, CDR1 is SGDLS and CDR2 is YYNGEE. The CDR3: CASNKRDSNEQFF. CDR3 DNA sequence: TGTGCCAGCAATAAGCGGGATAGCAATGAGCAGTTCTTC.